This T cell receptor beta chain was profiled in a study of blood T cell repertoires in COVID-19. CDR3 length: 14 amino acids. Trimming pared 11 bases from V and 0 bases from J, leaving 13 bases between. Germline V gives CDR1 LNHDA, CDR2 SQIVND (reference sequence). Produced via immunoSEQ multiplex PCR; TCRdb's table is partial and in-frame only. The table includes about 210,000 clones, 82% detected once. Sequencing was carried out using peripheral blood. The origin of this receptor is a woman between 35 and 50 years old with acute or convalescent COVID-19. The chain couples TRBV19 to TRBJ2-2; maybe TRBD2 (6 bases). The CDR3 loop reads CAVRRDANTGELFF. The CDR3 region has the DNA TGTGCCGTCCGGAGGGATGCGAACACCGGGGAGCTGTTTTTT.